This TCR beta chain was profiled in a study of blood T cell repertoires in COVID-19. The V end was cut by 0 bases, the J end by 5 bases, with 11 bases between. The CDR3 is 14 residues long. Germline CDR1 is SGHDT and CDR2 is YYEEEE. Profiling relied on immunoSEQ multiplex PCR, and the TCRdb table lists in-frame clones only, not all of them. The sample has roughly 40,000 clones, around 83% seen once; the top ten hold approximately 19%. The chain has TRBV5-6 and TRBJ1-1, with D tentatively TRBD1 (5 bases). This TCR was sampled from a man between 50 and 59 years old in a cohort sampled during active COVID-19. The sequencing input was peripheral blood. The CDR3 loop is CASSLGGLRTEAFF. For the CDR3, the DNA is TGTGCCAGCAGCTTGGGGGGCCTGAGGACTGAAGCTTTCTTT.